The following is a TCR beta chain sequence with its context. The antigen is undetermined. Using its own MiXCR run on the RT-PCR reads, TCRdb lists one record per CDR3 protein. In the table there are around 790,000 distinct CDR3 sequences, 20% to 25% of which are singletons. This entry belongs to a study of response to subunit inactivated influenza vaccine. General study results and limits: The authors proposed limited new T cell recruitment per seasonal influenza vaccination.

This receptor was obtained from a man aged 50 or older who received an inactivated influenza vaccine. The source material was PBMCs from blood, sampled 4 to 6 days after vaccination.

CDR3 DNA: TGCAGCGTCGCTCGGGACAGGGCCACAGATACGCAGTATTTT. Translating gives CSVARDRATDTQYF. The chain has TRBV29-1 and TRBJ2-3; 9 bases map to TRBD1. Germline V lookup: CDR1 SQVTM, CDR2 ANQGSEA. Trimming cost V 6 bases and J 2 bases; bases outside gene matches: 6. The CDR3 spans 14 residues.